The 12 T cell receptor beta chains given below trace back to one sample, sequenced in a study of T cell responses to AZD1222 COVID-19 vaccine. The data were produced by immunoSEQ multiplex PCR, yet TCRdb's version contains in-frame clones alone and is incomplete. The data show 85,000 to 120,000 clones, 85% to 90% seen once. The source was peripheral blood, collected on day 0 of AZD1222 vaccination. These receptors were collected from an adult in good health.

This chain joins TRBV7-9 and TRBJ1-1; 7 nucleotides agree with TRBD1. The CDR3 sequence is 14 residues long. From germline, CDR1 is SEHNR and CDR2 FQNEAQ (reference sequence). V shed 5 bases, J shed 4 bases, and the junction held 7 bases outside the gene matches. Here the CDR3 DNA reads TGTGCCAGCAGCCCGGACAGGATGAGCACTGAAGCTTTCTTT. Translated, it gives CASSPDRMSTEAFF.

The V gene is TRBV3-1 (or the pseudogene TRBV3-2), the J gene TRBJ1-5, with a possible D match to TRBD1 (5 bases). This CDR3 has 13 amino acids. CDR1 and CDR2 from the germline V gene are LGHDT and YNNKEL (reference sequence). V lost 1 base and J lost 6, with 7 bases in between. CDR3 region: CASSQAGGQPQHF. CDR3 sequence (DNA): TGTGCCAGCAGCCAAGCGGGGGGTCAGCCCCAGCATTTT.

This sequence joins TRBV7-2 and TRBJ1-3; 8 bases line up with TRBD1. Looked up from germline, CDR1 is SGHTA and CDR2 is FQGNSA. V trimming: 2 bases; J trimming: 3 bases; junction bases outside the gene matches: 6. The CDR3 consists of 16 residues. The CDR3 sequence: CASSLYGQGYGNTIYF. DNA of the CDR3: TGTGCCAGCAGCTTATACGGACAGGGCTATGGAAACACCATATATTTT.

The chain employs TRBV19 and TRBJ1-3; weak D call: TRBD1 (5 bases). With 5 bases removed from V and 0 bases from J, the gap between germline ends came to 8 bases. In germline, CDR1 is LNHDA, CDR2 SQIVND (reference sequence). This CDR3 has 14 amino acids. CDR3 residues: CASSDGTSGNTIYF. The CDR3 DNA reads as TGTGCCAGTAGTGACGGGACCTCTGGAAACACCATATATTTT.

This chain links TRBV28 with TRBJ1-4; the D is unclear. CDR3 length: 13 residues. V was clipped by 7 bases and J by 0 bases, with 6 bases between them. Looked up from germline, CDR1 is MDHEN and CDR2 is SYDVKM. CDR3 sequence reads: CASKPSTNEKLFF. The CDR3 bases are TGTGCCAGCAAACCTTCAACTAATGAAAAACTGTTTTTT.

The chain couples TRBV19 to TRBJ2-3; 13 positions match TRBD2. Germline V gives CDR1 LNHDA, CDR2 SQIVND (reference sequence). The CDR3 consists of 16 residues. The ends lost 4 bases at V and 7 bases at J; junction bases unmatched: 8. Here the CDR3 DNA reads TGTGCCAGTAGTACCCCGGGACTAGCGGGATTGTATACGCAGTATTTT. Amino acid sequence: CASSTPGLAGLYTQYF.

CDR3 nucleotide sequence: TGTGCCAGCAGCGGTCCCGGGAGTCAGATGAATGAAAAACTGTTTTTT. Amino acids: CASSGPGSQMNEKLFF. V is TRBV9 and J is TRBJ1-4; D remains ambiguous. CDR1 is SGDLS, CDR2 YYNGEE, per germline. Trimming removed 3 bases at V and 5 bases at J, with 17 bases between. The CDR3 runs 16 residues.

The chain employs TRBV6-5 and TRBJ2-2; possibly TRBD2 for D (5 bases). V lost 7 bases and J lost 5, with 11 bases in between. The CDR3 runs 13 residues. Per germline, CDR1 MNHEY and CDR2 SVGAGI. The CDR3: CASIPSGTGELFF. In DNA form, the CDR3 reads TGTGCCAGCATCCCGAGCGGAACCGGGGAGCTGTTTTTT.

This clone is a singleton in its sample. The chain links TRBV19 to TRBJ1-5; unclear D gene. The V end lost 1 base, the J end lost 2 bases, and 9 bases lay between the germline ends. Germline V gene data show CDR1 as LNHDA and CDR2 as SQIVND (reference sequence). CDR3 length equals 15 residues. CDR3 nucleotides: TGTGCCAGTAGTATAGCCCCCGGGGGCAATCAGCCCCAGCATTTT. Amino acid sequence: CASSIAPGGNQPQHF. Together with reference TRBV19 and TRBJ1-5, the CDR3 gives the full variable domain: DGGITQSPKYLFRKEGQNVTLSCEQNLNHDAMYWYRQDPGQGLRLIYYSQIVNDFQKGDIAEGYSVSREKKESFPLTVTSAQKNPTAFYLCASSIAPGGNQPQHFGDGTRLSIL.

This chain's CDR3 is CASRMQGERGYTF. The CDR3 DNA is TGTGCCAGCAGGATGCAAGGAGAGCGCGGCTACACCTTC. The V gene is TRBV28, the J gene TRBJ1-2; no reliable D call. The V and J ends lost 6 bases and 8 bases respectively, with 16 bases between them. The CDR3 totals 13 residues. Germline values: CDR1 MDHEN, CDR2 SYDVKM.

The V gene is TRBV5-1, the J gene TRBJ1-1; 7 bases map to TRBD1. J was trimmed by 5 bases and V by 7 bases; bases with no gene match: 11. There are 14 residues in the CDR3. CDR1 SGHRS and CDR2 YFSETQ come from the germline V gene. CDR3 sequence reads: CASSIQGERTEAFF. As DNA, the CDR3 is TGCGCCAGCTCCATCCAGGGGGAGCGTACTGAAGCTTTCTTT.

The CDR3 is CASSLQINQPQHF. DNA of the CDR3: TGTGCCAGCAGCCTCCAGATTAATCAGCCCCAGCATTTT. The gene calls are TRBV5-6 and TRBJ1-5; D is unresolved. This CDR3 comprises 13 residues. Germline V gene data show CDR1 as SGHDT and CDR2 as YYEEEE. Deletions cut 4 bases from V and 4 bases from J, with 9 bases between.